This is a list of T cell receptor beta chains from one sample in a study of blood T cell repertoires in COVID-19. TCRdb keeps only in-frame clones here, not all; method: immunoSEQ multiplex PCR. The table lists approximately 210,000 clones, 80% to 90% of them singletons. The sequenced sample consisted of peripheral blood. The source of these receptors is an elderly woman with COVID-19, enrolled during active disease. Each CDR3 is given with its conserved first and last residue. The D gene is left open where the match is weak. Size values are once, few and many counts, or a class for expanded clones, and some rows have none.

D,J,V,size,CDR3,DNA
.,TRBJ1-2,TRBV6-5,.,CASSYGHTYGYTF,TGTGCCAGCAGTTATGGGCACACCTATGGCTACACCTTC
.,TRBJ1-5,TRBV7-2,.,CASSPLAGGQPQHF,TGTGCCAGCAGCCCCTTGGCCGGAGGTCAGCCCCAGCATTTT
TRBD1,TRBJ1-5,TRBV4-1,few,CASSLQDRGNQPQHF,TGCGCCAGCAGCCTCCAGGACAGGGGCAATCAGCCCCAGCATTTT
.,TRBJ2-3,TRBV6-6,.,CASSTRQTAQGDTQYF,TGTGCCAGCAGTACCAGACAGACCGCCCAAGGAGATACGCAGTATTTT
TRBD2,TRBJ2-1,TRBV7-2,.,CASTPKGGGFGNEQFF,TGTGCCAGCACCCCGAAGGGCGGGGGTTTTGGGAATGAGCAGTTCTTC
.,TRBJ1-6,TRBV5-1,.,CASSELISYNSPLHF,TGCGCCAGCAGCGAACTAATCTCCTATAATTCACCCCTCCACTTT
.,TRBJ2-7,TRBV11-2,.,CASSLSQGSAGYEQYF,TGTGCCAGCAGCTTATCCCAGGGATCGGCCGGGTACGAGCAGTACTTC
.,TRBJ2-5,TRBV5-6,.,CASSFTGRGETQYF,TGTGCCAGCAGCTTTACAGGACGCGGTGAGACCCAGTACTTC
.,TRBJ1-4,TRBV5-4,few,CASRPRVANEKLFF,TGTGCCAGCAGACCACGGGTGGCTAATGAAAAACTGTTTTTT
TRBD1,TRBJ2-3,TRBV7-2,.,CASSPWTGVPDTQYF,TGTGCCAGCAGTCCCTGGACAGGGGTGCCAGATACGCAGTATTTT
.,TRBJ1-5,TRBV6-6,.,CASSYFADSNQPQHF,TGTGCCAGCAGTTACTTCGCGGATAGCAATCAGCCCCAGCATTTT
.,TRBJ1-1,TRBV3-1/TRBV3-2,.,CASSTLTVNTEAFF,TGTGCCAGCAGCACCCTAACAGTCAACACTGAAGCTTTCTTT
.,TRBJ1-2,TRBV7-9,.,CASTPGGSIRNYGYTF,TGTGCCAGCACTCCGGGGGGGTCGATTAGGAACTATGGCTACACCTTC
TRBD2,TRBJ2-1,TRBV6-5,.,CASRPSGGGYNEQFF,TGTGCCAGCAGGCCTAGCGGGGGGGGTTACAATGAGCAGTTCTTC
.,TRBJ2-1,TRBV29-1,.,CSVEDQGRGYNEQFF,TGCAGCGTTGAAGATCAGGGCAGAGGATACAATGAGCAGTTCTTC
TRBD1,TRBJ2-1,TRBV9,.,CASSVRDRGSNEQFF,TGTGCCAGCAGCGTCCGGGACAGGGGTTCCAATGAGCAGTTCTTC
.,TRBJ2-5,TRBV23-1,.,CASSLWYGLEETQYF,TGCGCCAGCAGTCTCTGGTACGGGTTGGAAGAGACCCAGTACTTC
TRBD1,TRBJ1-1,TRBV7-9,.,CASSQQGPNTEAFF,TGTGCCAGCAGCCAACAGGGGCCGAACACTGAAGCTTTCTTT
TRBD1,TRBJ1-2,TRBV3-1/TRBV3-2,.,CASSLQGNYGYTF,TGTGCCAGCAGCCTACAGGGGAACTATGGCTACACCTTC
.,TRBJ1-5,TRBV20-1,.,CSASRGKGDQPQHF,TGCAGTGCTAGTAGGGGCAAGGGGGATCAGCCCCAGCATTTT
.,TRBJ1-1,TRBV7-9,.,CASSFGPSGTEAFF,TGTGCCAGCAGCTTCGGTCCGAGCGGGACTGAAGCTTTCTTT
.,TRBJ2-6,TRBV18,.,CASSPGTTGANVLTF,TGTGCCAGCTCACCCGGGACAACTGGGGCCAACGTCCTGACTTTC
.,TRBJ1-2,TRBV6-5,.,CASKGSNYGYTF,TGTGCCAGCAAAGGGAGTAACTATGGCTACACCTTC
TRBD2,TRBJ2-7,TRBV6-5,.,CASRLADAYEQYF,TGTGCCAGCAGACTAGCGGATGCCTACGAGCAGTACTTC
.,TRBJ1-1,TRBV2,.,CASSEDRTENTEAFF,TGTGCCAGCAGTGAAGATAGGACTGAGAACACTGAAGCTTTCTTT